This T cell receptor (beta chain) was sequenced in a study of shared clonotypes between healthy human individuals. Trimming pared 0 bases from V and 2 bases from J, leaving 9 bases between. The germline V gene has CDR1 LGHNA and CDR2 YSLEER. This CDR3 is 15 amino acids long. Replicate PCRs run on sorted subsets employed roughly 190 ng DNA, roughly 30,000 T cell genomes. Clones were read by immunoSEQ multiplex PCR, and TCRdb kept only the in-frame ones, dropping some. The repertoire consists of 2 million to 2.5 million clones, with around 95% occurring once and the leading ten covering around 0.13%. The receptor was derived from a young man in good health. Sequences were obtained from naive CD4+ T cells sorted from blood. Subset reported: CD45RA+ positively selected. The V and J genes are TRBV4-3 and TRBJ2-3; no reliable D call. CDR3 amino acids: CASSQDISITDTQYF. CDR3 sequence (DNA): TGCGCCAGCAGCCAAGACATCTCAATCACAGATACGCAGTATTTT.